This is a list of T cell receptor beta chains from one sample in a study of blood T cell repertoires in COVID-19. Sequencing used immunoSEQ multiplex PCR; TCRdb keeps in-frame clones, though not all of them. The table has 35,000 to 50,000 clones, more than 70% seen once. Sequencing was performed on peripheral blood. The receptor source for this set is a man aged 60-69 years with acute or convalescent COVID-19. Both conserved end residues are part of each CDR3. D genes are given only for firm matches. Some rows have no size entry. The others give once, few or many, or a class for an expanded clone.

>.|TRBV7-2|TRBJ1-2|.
TGCGCCAGCAGCCGAGGACAGATCTATGGCTACACCTTC
CASSRGQIYGYTF
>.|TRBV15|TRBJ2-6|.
TGTGCCACCAGAATTTCCGGCGTCCTGACTTTC
CATRISGVLTF
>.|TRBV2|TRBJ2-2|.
TGTGCCAGCAGTGCCTACGGGGTACGGGCTTCCGGGGAGCTGTTTTTT
CASSAYGVRASGELFF
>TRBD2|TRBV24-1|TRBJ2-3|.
TGTGCCACCACTTTCAGCGGGGGGGCGGGTACGCAGTATTTT
CATTFSGGAGTQYF
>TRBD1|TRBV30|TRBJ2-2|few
TGTGCCTGGTTCTTTTACCGGGACAGGGGGCTTAGCGGGGAGCTGTTTTTT
CAWFFYRDRGLSGELFF
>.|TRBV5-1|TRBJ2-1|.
TGCGCCAGCAGCTTCCTAAGACTAGGGCTCACCAATGAGCAGTTCTTC
CASSFLRLGLTNEQFF
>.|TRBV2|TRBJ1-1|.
TGTGCCAGCAGGACGGGACTTAACACTGAAGCTTTCTTT
CASRTGLNTEAFF
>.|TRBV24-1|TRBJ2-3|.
TGTGCCACCAGTGATTCCGCCCAGGGGGATACGCAGTATTTT
CATSDSAQGDTQYF
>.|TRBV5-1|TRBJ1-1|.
TGCGCCAGCAGCTTGGGAATTTGGGCAGCTAACACTGAAGCTTTCTTT
CASSLGIWAANTEAFF
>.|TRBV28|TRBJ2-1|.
TGTGCCAGCACCCCGGGGGGCACCTCGAGCTCCTACAATGAGCAGTTCTTC
CASTPGGTSSSYNEQFF
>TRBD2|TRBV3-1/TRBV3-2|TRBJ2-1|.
TGTGCCAGCAGCTTGGGACTAGCGGGAAACAATGAGCAGTTCTTC
CASSLGLAGNNEQFF
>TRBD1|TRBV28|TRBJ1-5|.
TGTGCCAGCAGTTTCGACAGGGATCAGCCCCAGCATTTT
CASSFDRDQPQHF
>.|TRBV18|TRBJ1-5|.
TGTGCCAGCTCAGACAGTTCATCTCAGCCCCAGCATTTT
CASSDSSSQPQHF
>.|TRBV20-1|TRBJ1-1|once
TGCAGTGCTAGTGGGTCCATCTTCCTAGGGGGGAACACTGAAGCTTTCTTT
CSASGSIFLGGNTEAFF
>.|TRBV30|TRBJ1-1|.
TGTGCCTGGACCTATGGGGGGACCACTGAAGCTTTCTTT
CAWTYGGTTEAFF
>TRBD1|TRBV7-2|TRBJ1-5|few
TGTGCCAGCAGCTTAGCCAGGACAGGGTTCAATCAGCCCCAGCATTTT
CASSLARTGFNQPQHF
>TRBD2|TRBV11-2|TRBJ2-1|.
TGTGCCAGCAGCTCATCGGGACTAGCTAGTGAGCAGTTCTTC
CASSSSGLASEQFF
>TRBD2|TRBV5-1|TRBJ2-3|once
TGCGCCAGTTCCTGGACTAGCGGGACCACAGATACGCAGTATTTT
CASSWTSGTTDTQYF
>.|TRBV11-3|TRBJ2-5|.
TGTGCCAGCAGCTTTTCCGGGGAAGAGACCCAGTACTTC
CASSFSGEETQYF
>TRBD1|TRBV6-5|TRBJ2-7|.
TGTGCCAGCAAACCGGGACAGGGGTTCCAATACGAGCAGTACTTC
CASKPGQGFQYEQYF
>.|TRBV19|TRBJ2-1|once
TGTGCCAGTAAAGGAGGGGGGGGGCTTTGGATTGAGCAGTTCTTC
CASKGGGGLWIEQFF
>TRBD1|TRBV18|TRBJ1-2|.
TGTGCCAGCTCACCTTCCGGGACAGGGGGCGATTATCCCTTC
CASSPSGTGGDYPF
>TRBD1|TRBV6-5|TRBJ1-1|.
TGTGCCAGCAGCTCGGACAGGGGAACTGAAGCTTTCTTT
CASSSDRGTEAFF
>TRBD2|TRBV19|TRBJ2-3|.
TGTGCCAGTAGTATTTATCCCTCAACTAGCGGGGGGAGCACAGATACGCAGTATTTT
CASSIYPSTSGGSTDTQYF
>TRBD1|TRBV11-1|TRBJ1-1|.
TGTGCCAGCAGCCAAACGGACAGGGTGCCTGAAGCTTTCTTT
CASSQTDRVPEAFF
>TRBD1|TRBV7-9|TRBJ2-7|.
TGTGCCAGCAGCCCGACAGGGGGAGAGCAGTACTTC
CASSPTGGEQYF
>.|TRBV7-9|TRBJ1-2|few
TGTGCCAGCAGCTCCGCCGACAGACTCTATGGCTACACCTTC
CASSSADRLYGYTF
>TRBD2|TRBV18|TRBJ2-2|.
TGTGCCAGCTCACCACTTAGCAGACTAGCGGGATCCGCGGGCACCGGGGAGCTGTTTTTT
CASSPLSRLAGSAGTGELFF
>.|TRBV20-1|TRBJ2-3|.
TGCAGTGCTAGTCCCTTGTCGGGGGGCACAGATACGCAGTATTTT
CSASPLSGGTDTQYF
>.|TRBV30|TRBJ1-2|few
TGTGCAGGCCCAACAGGAAGTGATGGCTACACCTTC
CAGPTGSDGYTF
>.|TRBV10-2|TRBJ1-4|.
TGCGCCAGCAGTGAGTTGGCAGCGCCTAATGAAAAACTGTTTTTT
CASSELAAPNEKLFF
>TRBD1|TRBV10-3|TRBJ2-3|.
TGTGCCACCTCACTCCGGGACAGGGATGCAGATACGCAGTATTTT
CATSLRDRDADTQYF
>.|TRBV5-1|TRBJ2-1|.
TGCGCCAGCAGCTTGGGGCAGGGGACGAATGAGCAGTTCTTC
CASSLGQGTNEQFF
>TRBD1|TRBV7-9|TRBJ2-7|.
TGTGCCAGCAGCTTAGTGACAGGGGCGGGCGAGCAGTACTTC
CASSLVTGAGEQYF
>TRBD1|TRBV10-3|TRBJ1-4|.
TGTGCCAGCACAGGGGGAGCTAATGAAAAACTGTTTTTT
CASTGGANEKLFF
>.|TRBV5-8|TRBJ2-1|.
TGTGCCAGCAGCCCCCCACCCGGGAGCCAACTCTACAATGAGCAGTTCTTC
CASSPPPGSQLYNEQFF
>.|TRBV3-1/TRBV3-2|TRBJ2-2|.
TGTGCCAGCAGCATACAGGGAACCGGGGAGCTGTTTTTT
CASSIQGTGELFF
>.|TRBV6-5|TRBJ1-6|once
TGTGCCAGCAGTTCCCCGGGGATTAATTCACCCCTCCACTTT
CASSSPGINSPLHF
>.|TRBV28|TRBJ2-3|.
TGTGCCAGCAGCCGACAGGTCGGGGAAGATACGCAGTATTTT
CASSRQVGEDTQYF
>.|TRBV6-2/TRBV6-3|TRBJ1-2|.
TGTGCCAGCAGTTACTATACTAACTATGGCTACACCTTC
CASSYYTNYGYTF
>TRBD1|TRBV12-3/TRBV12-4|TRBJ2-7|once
TGTGCCAGCAGTGGGGGGACAGGCTACGAGCAGTACTTC
CASSGGTGYEQYF